This TCR beta chain was sequenced during a study of shared clonotypes between healthy human individuals. Overall study: Each donor's CD4 naive and CD4 memory cells filled three plates apiece, CD8 naive two, and CD8 memory one. Study conclusions and caveats: Deeper or shallower sequencing was expected to change how clonotypes are shared among donors.

Measured with immunoSEQ multiplex PCR; TCRdb has only the in-frame clones, and not every one. The sample records 1 million to 1.3 million clones, 75% to 80% being singletons. This clone was counted many times. The antigen is unknown. This sample includes further DNA sequences coding for the same CDR3. There are 16 residues in the CDR3. With 1 base clipped from V and 0 bases from J, the junction kept 3 bases outside the gene matches. CDR1 is SGHTA and CDR2 is FQGNSA in the germline V gene. The receptor was derived from a young man in good health. Some clones in this sample may be carry-over from other donors' samples. Material for sequencing was memory CD4+ T cells from PBMCs. Documented subset: CD45RA-negative fraction. This chain links TRBV7-2 with TRBJ2-1, with TRBD2 matching over 7 bases. The CDR3 sequence: CASSLGSGTSYNEQFF. In DNA, the CDR3 is TGTGCCAGCAGCTTAGGGAGCGGGACCTCCTACAATGAGCAGTTCTTC.